Presented here are 20 T cell receptor beta chains from one specimen sequenced in a study of blood T cell repertoires in COVID-19. Method: immunoSEQ multiplex PCR; TCRdb's copy keeps in-frame clones and lacks some. The table records over 150,000 clones, approximately 86% of them present only once. The sample consisted of PBMCs or T cells enriched from blood (not recorded which). Source of these receptors: a young woman who had recovered from COVID-19.

The V gene is TRBV24-1, the J gene TRBJ1-2, with D perhaps matching TRBD1 (5 bases). Per germline, CDR1 KGHDR and CDR2 SFDVKD. Trimming shortened V by 4 bases and J by 4 bases, and 12 bases separated the two germline ends. This CDR3 has 14 amino acids. The chain's CDR3 is CATSESTVIYGYTF. Here the CDR3 DNA reads TGTGCCACCAGTGAATCGACAGTCATCTATGGCTACACCTTC.

V and J are TRBV7-9 and TRBJ1-5, with 7 bases fitting TRBD1. V lost 5 bases to trimming and J lost 4 bases; unmatched junction nucleotides: 5. CDR3 length: 14 residues. Germline V gene sequence: CDR1 SEHNR, CDR2 FQNEAQ (reference sequence). The CDR3: CASSATGNNQPQHF. CDR3 DNA: TGTGCCAGCAGCGCGACAGGGAATAATCAGCCCCAGCATTTT.

The chain is built from TRBV5-1 and TRBJ2-4; TRBD1 aligns across 12 bases. This CDR3 has 18 amino acids. The germline CDR1 and CDR2 sequences are SGHRS and YFSETQ. V shed 0 bases and J 9 bases; nucleotides not matched to a gene: 13. The CDR3, as DNA: TGCGCCAGCAGCTTGGCCTCGGGACAGGGGGCATTTTTTAGCATTCAGTACTTC. The encoded protein is CASSLASGQGAFFSIQYF. The whole variable domain, filled in from reference TRBV5-1 and TRBJ2-4, reads KAGVTQTPRYLIKTRGQQVTLSCSPISGHRSVSWYQQTPGQGLQFLFEYFSETQRNKGNFPGRFSGRQFSNSRSEMNVSTLELGDSALYLCASSLASGQGAFFSIQYFGAGTRLSVL.

The chain is built from TRBV29-1 and TRBJ2-7, with D unresolved. The CDR3 runs 14 residues. The germline CDR1 and CDR2 sequences are SQVTM and ANQGSEA. The V end lost 1 base, the J end lost 3 bases, and 13 bases lay between the germline ends. CDR3 coding DNA: TGCAGCGTTGAAGGAGGCGGAACCAGCTACGAGCAGTACTTC. Amino acids: CSVEGGGTSYEQYF.

V and J are TRBV4-1 and TRBJ1-2; 9 nucleotides match TRBD1. Per the germline V gene, CDR1 is MGHRA and CDR2 is YSYEKL. The CDR3 loop spans 15 amino acids. Trimming cost V 1 base and J 11 bases; bases outside gene matches: 11. CDR3 amino acids: CASSQGTGGSLRYTF. In DNA form, the CDR3 reads TGCGCCAGCAGCCAAGGAACAGGGGGCTCCTTGCGGTACACCTTC.

This chain links TRBV5-5 with TRBJ1-1; perhaps TRBD1 as D (6 bases). Germline V gives CDR1 SGHKS, CDR2 YYEKEE (reference sequence). V lost 3 bases, J lost 4 bases, and 13 bases lay in between. This CDR3 is 14 amino acids long. The CDR3 loop reads CASSWGLGITEAFF. CDR3 coding DNA: TGTGCCAGCAGCTGGGGGCTCGGGATCACTGAAGCTTTCTTT.

The genes are TRBV12-3 or TRBV12-4 and TRBJ1-1; D not resolved. V gave up 5 bases and J gave up 4 bases, with 5 bases separating them. There are 11 residues in the CDR3. The CDR3 bases are TGTGCCAGCAGTCGAGTCACTGAAGCTTTCTTT. It is translated as CASSRVTEAFF.

The rearrangement links TRBV3-1 (or the pseudogene TRBV3-2) to TRBJ1-4; possibly TRBD1 for D (5 bases). With 0 bases removed from V and 3 bases from J, the gap between germline ends came to 11 bases. Germline V gives CDR1 LGHDT, CDR2 YNNKEL (reference sequence). The CDR3 totals 16 residues. The CDR3 sequence: CASSQDGGRPNEKLFF. CDR3 in DNA: TGTGCCAGCAGCCAAGACGGGGGACGACCTAATGAAAAACTGTTTTTT.

The chain has TRBV27 and TRBJ1-3; no firm D call. The V and J ends lost 5 bases and 4 bases respectively, with 12 bases between them. This CDR3 contains 14 residues. The germline gives CDR1 MNHEY, CDR2 SMNVEV (reference sequence). CDR3 amino acids: CASSRLGPGNTIYF. The CDR3 bases are TGTGCCAGCAGTCGATTGGGCCCCGGAAACACCATATATTTT.

The rearrangement joins TRBV2 to TRBJ1-6; no reliable D call. This CDR3 is built from 12 residues. Looked up from germline, CDR1 is SNHLY and CDR2 is FYNNEI. V was clipped by 4 bases and J by 7 bases, with 5 bases between them. CDR3 protein: CASSVPNSPLHF. The DNA for the CDR3 is TGTGCCAGCAGTGTTCCGAATTCACCCCTCCACTTT.

This chain uses TRBV2 with TRBJ1-1; 7 bases are a match to TRBD1. Looked up from germline, CDR1 is SNHLY and CDR2 is FYNNEI. Trimming cost V 4 bases and J 8 bases; bases outside gene matches: 7. The CDR3 contains 13 residues. CDR3 bases: TGTGCCAGCAGTGGTACACAGGGGAGAGAAGCTTTCTTT. Protein: CASSGTQGREAFF.

The gene calls are TRBV6-5 and TRBJ2-7; D remains unclear. V lost 5 bases to trimming and J lost 0 bases, with 8 bases between them. The V gene's germline CDR1 is MNHEY and CDR2 SVGAGI. CDR3 length equals 13 residues. CDR3: CASSPDISYEQYF. In DNA form, the CDR3 reads TGTGCCAGCAGTCCTGACATCTCCTACGAGCAGTACTTC.

The J gene is TRBJ1-5, the V gene TRBV10-3; TRBD1 is a possible D gene (6 bases). The CDR3 is 15 amino acids. Germline lookup yields CDR1 ENHRY and CDR2 SYGVKD. Trimming cost V 0 bases and J 4 bases, with 10 bases left between them. The chain's CDR3 is CAISESGTSNQPQHF. The CDR3 DNA reads as TGTGCCATCAGTGAGTCCGGGACAAGTAATCAGCCCCAGCATTTT.

The chain has TRBV29-1 and TRBJ2-2; tentative D call: TRBD2 (5 bases). In germline, CDR1 is SQVTM, CDR2 ANQGSEA. V was pared by 0 bases and J by 3 bases, with 17 bases between. The CDR3 is 17 residues long. CDR3 protein: CSVEDRGGYPYTGELFF. In nucleotides, the CDR3 is TGCAGCGTTGAAGATCGAGGAGGCTACCCCTACACCGGGGAGCTGTTTTTT.

V is TRBV7-2 and J is TRBJ2-7, with D uncertain. Germline V CDR1 and CDR2: SGHTA, FQGNSA. The CDR3 contains 15 residues. Trimming cost V 0 bases and J 3 bases, with 12 bases left between them. The CDR3 sequence: CASSLASLNSYEQYF. The DNA of the CDR3 is TGTGCCAGCAGCTTAGCGAGCCTTAACAGCTACGAGCAGTACTTC.

This chain links TRBV7-8 with TRBJ1-2, with 9 bases identical to TRBD1. The length of the CDR3 is 16 residues. V gave up 3 bases and J gave up 2 bases; unmatched junction bases: 7. Per germline, CDR1 SGHVS and CDR2 FQNEAQ. CDR3 coding DNA: TGTGCCAGCAGCTTCAGTCCCGGGACAGGGAACTATGGCTACACCTTC. Translating it yields CASSFSPGTGNYGYTF.

The J gene is TRBJ1-5, the V gene TRBV27; a possible D gene is TRBD1 (5 bases). V lost 6 bases and J 7 bases, leaving 16 bases between the germline ends. Germline CDR1 is MNHEY and CDR2 is SMNVEV (reference sequence). There are 14 residues in the CDR3. Here the CDR3 DNA reads TGTGCCAGCAGCCTGACCGGGGGTGGACAGCCCCAGCATTTT. Translated: CASSLTGGGQPQHF.

This rearrangement joins TRBV5-1 to TRBJ1-5; 9 bases align to TRBD1. Looked up from germline, CDR1 is SGHRS and CDR2 is YFSETQ. This CDR3 has 18 residues. Germline trimming cut 5 bases from V and 2 bases from J; bases unmatched to any gene: 14. CDR3 sequence (DNA): TGCGCCAGCAGACCAAGACAGGGGGAAAACCTCGGCAATCAGCCCCAGCATTTT. This sequence encodes CASRPRQGENLGNQPQHF.

The rearrangement joins TRBV7-9 to TRBJ2-7; 7 nucleotides align to TRBD2. This CDR3 spans 15 amino acids. The germline CDR1 and CDR2 sequences are SEHNR and FQNEAQ (reference sequence). With 4 bases clipped from V and 3 bases from J, the junction kept 9 bases outside the gene matches. CDR3 sequence reads: CASSSLAGVLYEQYF. CDR3 nucleotides: TGTGCCAGCAGCTCCCTGGCGGGAGTTCTCTACGAGCAGTACTTC.

The genes are TRBV5-6 and TRBJ1-2; possible D gene TRBD1, 6 bases. The germline V gene has CDR1 SGHDT and CDR2 YYEEEE. The germline V and J ends were trimmed by 1 base and 6 bases, with 16 bases remaining between them. The CDR3 length is 15 residues. CDR3 protein: CASSLQGSGGNGYTF. In DNA, the CDR3 is TGTGCCAGCAGCTTGCAAGGTTCGGGGGGCAATGGCTACACCTTC.